This passage covers 21 T cell receptor beta chains from one sample sequenced in a study of shared clonotypes between healthy human individuals (dated by TCRdb to 2020 to 2021). CD8 naive samples consisted of CD45RO-negative cells that were positively selected for CCR7, yielding a CD45RA+CCR7+ population without TemRA cells. The protocol used for the library was the immunoSEQ multiplex PCR assay. As stored in TCRdb, this immuneACCESS dataset retains in-frame rearrangements with V and J assigned. A fraction of the clones does not appear; measured against another copy, unresolved V genes explain less than half of the discrepancy, and the remainder lacks a known reason. This sample holds more than 2 million clones; about 94% were observed only once. The ten largest clonotypes hold 1% to 1.3% of the sample. The sequenced sample consisted of naive CD8+ T cells sorted from blood. According to the study, the label for this sample's cell subset or site signals: CD45RA+CCR7+. The receptor source for this set is a man younger than 30 in good health.

This rearrangement joins TRBV5-1 to TRBJ2-5, with D possibly TRBD1 on 6 matching bases. The V gene's germline CDR1 is SGHRS and CDR2 YFSETQ. The CDR3 runs to 12 residues. Trimming took 5 bases from V and 3 from J, leaving 8 bases between them. Written as DNA, the CDR3 is TGCGCCAGCAGATACAGGGAAGAGACCCAGTACTTC. Amino acids: CASRYREETQYF.

This clone appeared once. This chain joins TRBV28 and TRBJ2-2, with D perhaps matching TRBD2 (5 bases). Germline values: CDR1 MDHEN, CDR2 SYDVKM. The CDR3 totals 14 residues. V was trimmed by 5 bases and J by 6 bases, leaving 13 bases between them. CDR3 DNA sequence: TGTGCCAGCAGTACTGAGGGCGTCCCCGGGGAGCTGTTTTTT. It translates to CASSTEGVPGELFF.

This chain uses TRBV2 with TRBJ1-4; 7 bases align to TRBD1. Looked up from germline, CDR1 is SNHLY and CDR2 is FYNNEI. CDR3 length: 18 residues. Trimming cost V 5 bases and J 0 bases; bases outside gene matches: 12. The CDR3 loop is CASSPRGTVRSTNEKLFF. For the CDR3, the DNA is TGTGCCAGCAGTCCGCGGGGGACAGTTAGATCAACTAATGAAAAACTGTTTTTT.

The chain has TRBV10-3 and TRBJ1-2, with 7 positions matching TRBD1. This CDR3 is built from 15 residues. In germline, CDR1 is ENHRY, CDR2 SYGVKD. The V gene end was trimmed by 0 bases and the J gene end by 2 bases; junction bases not matched to a gene: 3. The CDR3 DNA reads as TGTGCCATCAGTGAGTCGGGACAGAAAAACTATGGCTACACCTTC. It translates to CAISESGQKNYGYTF.

Concerning this clone: The same CDR3 can be traced to other DNA sequences in this sample. The V call is TRBV6-6, the J call TRBJ2-7, with D possibly being TRBD2 (6 bases). Trimming cost V 0 bases and J 3 bases, with 9 bases left between them. The CDR3 consists of 14 residues. Germline CDR1 reads MNHNY; CDR2 reads SVGAGI (reference sequence). In nucleotides, the CDR3 is TGTGCCAGCAGTTACTCGGAGGGGATCTACGAGCAGTACTTC. Encoded protein: CASSYSEGIYEQYF.

The chain uses TRBV7-6 and TRBJ2-7; D not certain. The CDR3 is made up of 14 amino acids. Germline assignment: CDR1 SGHVS and CDR2 FNYEAQ. The V end lost 3 bases, the J end lost 3 bases, and 12 bases lay between the germline ends. In DNA form, the CDR3 reads TGTGCCAGCAGCTTGGCACATGGTGACTACGAGCAGTACTTC. Translated: CASSLAHGDYEQYF.

The chain uses TRBV4-3 and TRBJ2-7; 7 bases match TRBD2. The germline V gene has CDR1 LGHNA and CDR2 YSLEER. CDR3 size: 15 residues. V dropped 0 bases and J dropped 4; count of bases not matched to a gene: 6. The CDR3, as DNA: TGCGCCAGCAGCCAAGATCCGGGGGAGGGGTACGAGCAGTACTTC. Its translation: CASSQDPGEGYEQYF.

Note on this clone: At the DNA level, this CDR3 is encoded by other sequences in the same sample as well. This sequence joins TRBV6-1 and TRBJ2-7; possibly TRBD2 for D (5 bases). The V and J ends lost 2 bases and 1 base respectively, with 6 bases between them. The CDR3 loop spans 13 amino acids. Germline V gene data show CDR1 as MNHNS and CDR2 as SASEGT. The DNA for the CDR3 is TGTGCCAGCAGTGAACGGGGATCCTACGAGCAGTACTTC. Protein product: CASSERGSYEQYF.

This clone occurred once. The chain is built from TRBV28 and TRBJ2-1, with D perhaps matching TRBD1 (6 bases). The V end was cut by 5 bases, the J end by 9 bases, with 17 bases between. The germline CDR1 and CDR2 sequences are MDHEN and SYDVKM. The CDR3 has 14 residues. The CDR3 region is CASSPTSRGTEQFF. CDR3 in DNA: TGTGCCAGCAGTCCAACGAGCAGGGGAACTGAGCAGTTCTTC.

The chain has TRBV7-9 and TRBJ2-1, with D possibly TRBD2 on 6 matching bases. CDR1 SEHNR and CDR2 FQNEAQ come from the germline V gene (reference sequence). Trimming cost V 1 base and J 8 bases, with 15 bases left between them. The CDR3 has 15 amino acids. In nucleotides, the CDR3 is TGTGCCAGCAGCTTAGACCGACTAGTGGTCGATGAGCAGTTCTTC. Protein sequence: CASSLDRLVVDEQFF.

On this clone itself: The same CDR3 also results from other DNA sequences found in this sample. The chain couples TRBV5-6 to TRBJ2-7; D not resolved. Trimming removed 3 bases at V and 6 bases at J, with 7 bases between. The CDR3 length is 11 residues. From germline, CDR1 is SGHDT and CDR2 YYEEEE. CDR3 nucleotide sequence: TGTGCCAGCAGCTCCCTGGGCGAGCAGTACTTC. This sequence encodes CASSSLGEQYF.

For the CDR3, the DNA is TGTGCCAGCAGCTTAGAACATCCATCATACGAGCAGTACTTC. Encoded protein: CASSLEHPSYEQYF. The chain uses TRBV7-9 and TRBJ2-7; D is undetermined. With 1 base removed from V and 4 bases from J, the gap between germline ends came to 11 bases. This CDR3 comprises 14 residues. CDR1 and CDR2 (germline): SEHNR, FQNEAQ (reference sequence).

Regarding this clone: Other DNA sequences from this sample encode an identical CDR3 as well. This rearrangement joins TRBV19 to TRBJ1-1, with D possibly being TRBD1 (5 bases). Germline loops: CDR1 LNHDA, CDR2 SQIVND (reference sequence). The CDR3 has 14 residues. V was clipped by 6 bases and J by 1 base, with 12 bases between them. The CDR3 loop reads CASSMGEGNTEAFF. CDR3 nucleotides: TGTGCCAGTAGCATGGGGGAGGGGAACACTGAAGCTTTCTTT.

This clone was detected only once. The chain recombines TRBV7-9 with TRBJ2-1, with TRBD2 matching 10 bases. Germline assignment: CDR1 SEHNR and CDR2 FQNEAQ (reference sequence). V lost 5 bases, J lost 4 bases, and 8 bases stayed unmatched. CDR3 length equals 16 residues. The CDR3 sequence is CASSPGLAGDYNEQFF. Here the CDR3 DNA reads TGTGCCAGCAGCCCAGGGCTAGCGGGGGATTACAATGAGCAGTTCTTC.

This chain uses TRBV19 with TRBJ2-5, with 11 bases matching TRBD2. Germline V gene lookup returns CDR1 LNHDA and CDR2 SQIVND (reference sequence). After removal of 6 bases from V and 3 bases from J, the junction contained 6 bases not matched to a gene. This CDR3 comprises 15 residues. The CDR3 here is CASRLTSGSEETQYF. CDR3 coding DNA: TGTGCCAGTAGATTAACTAGCGGGAGTGAAGAGACCCAGTACTTC.

In the case of this clone: This is likely a read error, given that the CDR3 carries no conserved phenylalanine or tryptophan at its end. The rearrangement joins TRBV28 to TRBJ1-4, with D maybe TRBD1 (5 bases). This CDR3 comprises 16 residues. Germline CDR1 reads MDHEN; CDR2 reads SYDVKM. V lost 2 bases and J lost 4, with 14 bases in between. The CDR3 bases are TGTGCCAGCAGTTTAATTAGGGGACTGGGTAATGAAAAACTGTTTCTT. It translates to CASSLIRGLGNEKLFL.

About this clone itself: Other DNA sequences in the same sample also yield this CDR3. The CDR3 coding sequence is TGTGCCAGCAGCTTGTCTGGTGGGGAGCAGTACTTC. Translated, it gives CASSLSGGEQYF. The chain uses TRBV5-6 and TRBJ2-7, with D hard to call. CDR1 SGHDT and CDR2 YYEEEE come from the germline V gene. V gave up 1 base and J gave up 7 bases, with 9 bases separating them. This CDR3 region has 12 residues.

DNA of the CDR3: TGTGCCAGCAGCCCCCGATCGAAAGAGCAGTACTTC. Amino acid sequence: CASSPRSKEQYF. The J gene is TRBJ2-7, the V gene TRBV7-9; D not certain. This CDR3 has 12 amino acids. Trimming took 5 bases from V and 7 from J, leaving 12 bases between them. Germline V gene data show CDR1 as SEHNR and CDR2 as FQNEAQ (reference sequence).

The chain recombines TRBV15 with TRBJ1-1; D is unclear. This CDR3 has 15 residues. Trimming pared 0 bases from V and 0 bases from J, leaving 8 bases between. Germline values: CDR1 LNHNV, CDR2 YYDKDF (reference sequence). This CDR3 reads CATSRDRYMNTEAFF. The CDR3 DNA reads TGTGCCACCAGCAGAGATAGGTACATGAACACTGAAGCTTTCTTT.

The gene calls are TRBV10-1 and TRBJ2-7; no clear D. CDR3 length: 12 amino acids. Germline CDR1 is WNHNN and CDR2 is SYGVQD (reference sequence). V was clipped by 3 bases and J by 7 bases, with 10 bases between them. The CDR3 nucleotides are TGCGCCAGCAGTGAAGTGGGTCGGGAGCAGTACTTC. This encodes CASSEVGREQYF.

V is TRBV7-3 and J is TRBJ2-5, with a tentative D call TRBD2 (5 bases). Deletions cut 5 bases from V and 4 bases from J, with 11 bases between. The CDR3 runs 13 residues. From germline, CDR1 is SGHTA and CDR2 FQGTGA. CDR3 amino acids: CASSVDSVETQYF. CDR3 DNA sequence: TGTGCCAGCAGCGTGGATAGCGTAGAGACCCAGTACTTC.